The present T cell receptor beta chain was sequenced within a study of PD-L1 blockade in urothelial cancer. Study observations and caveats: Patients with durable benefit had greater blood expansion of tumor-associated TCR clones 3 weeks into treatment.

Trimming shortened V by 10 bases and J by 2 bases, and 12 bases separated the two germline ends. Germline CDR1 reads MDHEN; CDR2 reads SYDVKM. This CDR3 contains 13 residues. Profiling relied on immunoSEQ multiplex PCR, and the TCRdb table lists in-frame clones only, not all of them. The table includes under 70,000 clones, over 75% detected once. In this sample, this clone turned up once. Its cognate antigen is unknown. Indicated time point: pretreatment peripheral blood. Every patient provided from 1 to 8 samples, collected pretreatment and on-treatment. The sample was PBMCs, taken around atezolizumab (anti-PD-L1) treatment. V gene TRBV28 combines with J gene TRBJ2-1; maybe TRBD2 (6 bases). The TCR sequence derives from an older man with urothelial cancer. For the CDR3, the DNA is TGTGCCACCACGACTAGTCCCTACAATGAGCAGTTCTTC. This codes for CATTTSPYNEQFF.